The sequence of this T cell receptor (beta chain) was determined in a study of early T cells in non-severe SARS-CoV-2 infection. This clonotype was seen a few times. Its target is not known. The V end lost 5 bases, the J end lost 6 bases, and 15 bases lay between the germline ends. Germline V gives CDR1 SGHRS, CDR2 YFSETQ. The CDR3 has 14 amino acids. Findings and caveats of the study: Reliance on VDJdb matching favored anti-spike CD8 responses; private and CD4 specificities were missed.

Individual cDNA molecules carried attached unique molecular identifiers. A single record per CDR3 protein comes from TCRdb applying MiXCR to the 5' RACE reads. The data contain about 34,000 distinct CDR3 sequences, roughly 5.7% of them singletons. This chain connects TRBV5-1 to TRBJ2-1; D gene unclear. Material: whole blood. The source is an adult who was a healthcare worker with PCR-confirmed SARS-CoV-2 infection or an uninfected control (not recorded which). CDR3 nucleotides: TGCGCCAGCAGTTCCCCCGTAGTGGGCAATGAGCAGTTCTTC. Its protein product is CASSSPVVGNEQFF.